This T cell receptor (beta chain) stems from a study of blood T cell repertoires in COVID-19. In the study overall: Specimens from acute and convalescent COVID-19 originated in the United States, Italy and Spain.

The data were produced by immunoSEQ multiplex PCR, yet TCRdb's version contains in-frame clones alone and is incomplete. The sample contains 12,000 to 15,000 clones, roughly 85% of which appear only once. J was trimmed by 7 bases and V by 5 bases; bases with no gene match: 2. The length of the CDR3 is 13 residues. Sequencing was done on a sample of peripheral blood. The rearrangement joins TRBV12-3 or TRBV12-4 to TRBJ2-1; 10 nucleotides agree with TRBD2. This receptor was identified in a man aged 40-50 years with active or convalescent COVID-19. CDR3 sequence (DNA): TGTGCCAGCAGTGGGACTAGCGCGAATGAGCAGTTCTTC. Its translation is CASSGTSANEQFF.